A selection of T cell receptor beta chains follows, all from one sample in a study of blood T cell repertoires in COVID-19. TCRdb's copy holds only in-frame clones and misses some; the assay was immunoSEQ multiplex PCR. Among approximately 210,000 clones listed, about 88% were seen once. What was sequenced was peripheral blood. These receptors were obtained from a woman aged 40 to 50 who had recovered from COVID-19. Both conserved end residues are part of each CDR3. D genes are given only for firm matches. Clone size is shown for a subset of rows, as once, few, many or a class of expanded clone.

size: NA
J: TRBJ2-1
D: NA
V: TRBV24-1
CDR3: CATSATPRDSYNEQFF
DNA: TGTGCCACCAGTGCCACCCCAAGAGACTCCTACAATGAGCAGTTCTTC

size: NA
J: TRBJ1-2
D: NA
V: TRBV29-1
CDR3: CSVGGGDYGYTF
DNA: TGCAGCGTTGGGGGGGGTGACTATGGCTACACCTTC

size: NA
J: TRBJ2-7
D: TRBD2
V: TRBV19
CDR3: CASSIGTSGSVSIYEQYF
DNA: TGTGCCAGTAGTATAGGGACTAGCGGGAGCGTATCGATATACGAGCAGTACTTC

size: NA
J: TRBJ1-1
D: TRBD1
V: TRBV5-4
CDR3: CASSPNTGTGRMNTEAFF
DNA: TGTGCCAGCAGCCCGAATACCGGGACAGGGAGAATGAACACTGAAGCTTTCTTT

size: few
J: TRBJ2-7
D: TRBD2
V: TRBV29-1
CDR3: CSVRTSGGYEQYF
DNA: TGCAGCGTAAGGACTAGCGGGGGCTACGAGCAGTACTTC

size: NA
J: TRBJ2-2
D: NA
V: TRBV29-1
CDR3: CSVRGTRVGELFF
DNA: TGCAGCGTTCGGGGGACCCGTGTGGGGGAGCTGTTTTTT

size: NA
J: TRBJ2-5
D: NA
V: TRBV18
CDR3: CASSPSVIETQYF
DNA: TGTGCCAGCTCACCTAGTGTAATTGAGACCCAGTACTTC

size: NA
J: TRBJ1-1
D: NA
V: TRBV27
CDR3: CASSRDGYGNTEAFF
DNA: TGTGCCAGCAGTCGCGATGGTTATGGGAACACTGAAGCTTTCTTT

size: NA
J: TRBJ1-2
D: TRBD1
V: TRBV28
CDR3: CASSSRTGLLGGYTF
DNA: TGTGCCAGCAGTTCAAGGACAGGACTGTTAGGAGGCTACACCTTC

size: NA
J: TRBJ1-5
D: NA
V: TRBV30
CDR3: CAWSAQSDQPQHF
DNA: TGTGCCTGGAGTGCACAGTCGGATCAGCCCCAGCATTTT

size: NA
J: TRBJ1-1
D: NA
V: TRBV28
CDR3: CASSASGTEAFF
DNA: TGTGCCAGCAGCGCCTCGGGCACTGAAGCTTTCTTT

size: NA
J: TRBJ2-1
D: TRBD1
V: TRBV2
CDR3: CASRATGSSYNEQFF
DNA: TGTGCCAGCAGGGCGACAGGGAGCTCCTACAATGAGCAGTTCTTC

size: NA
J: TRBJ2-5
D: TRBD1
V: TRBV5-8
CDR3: CASRSFRDREATQYF
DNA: TGTGCCAGCCGATCTTTCCGGGACAGGGAGGCGACCCAGTACTTC

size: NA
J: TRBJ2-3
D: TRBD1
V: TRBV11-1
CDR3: CASSLGTGVTDTQYF
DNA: TGTGCCAGCAGCTTAGGGACAGGGGTCACAGATACGCAGTATTTT

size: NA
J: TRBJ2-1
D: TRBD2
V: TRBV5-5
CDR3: CASSFGLAGGEQFF
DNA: TGTGCCAGCAGCTTTGGACTAGCGGGAGGGGAGCAGTTCTTC

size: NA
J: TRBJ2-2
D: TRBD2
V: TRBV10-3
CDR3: CAIAGGPDTGELFF
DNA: TGTGCCATCGCGGGAGGGCCGGACACCGGGGAGCTGTTTTTT

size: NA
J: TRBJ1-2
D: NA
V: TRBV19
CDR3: CASSWQGKDYGYTF
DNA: TGTGCCAGTTCTTGGCAGGGGAAGGACTATGGCTACACCTTC

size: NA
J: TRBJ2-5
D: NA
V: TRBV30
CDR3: CAWSVGGYLQETQYF
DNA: TGTGCCTGGAGTGTAGGCGGTTACCTGCAAGAGACCCAGTACTTC

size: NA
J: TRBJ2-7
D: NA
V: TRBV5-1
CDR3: CASSAAGSYEQYF
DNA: TGCGCCAGCAGCGCCGCGGGGTCCTACGAGCAGTACTTC

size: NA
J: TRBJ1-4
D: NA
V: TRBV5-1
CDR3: CATSDGRTNEKLFF
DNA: TGCGCCACTTCGGACGGGAGGACTAATGAAAAACTGTTTTTT

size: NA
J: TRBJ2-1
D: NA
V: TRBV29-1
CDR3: CSVERDSYNEQFF
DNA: TGCAGCGTTGAGCGGGACTCCTACAATGAGCAGTTCTTC

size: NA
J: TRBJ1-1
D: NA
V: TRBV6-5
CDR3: CASRTTGKAEAFF
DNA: TGTGCCAGCAGAACAACAGGGAAGGCTGAAGCTTTCTTT

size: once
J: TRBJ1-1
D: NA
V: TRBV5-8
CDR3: CASSPGNRWTFF
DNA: TGTGCCAGCAGCCCCGGGAACCGGTGGACTTTCTTT

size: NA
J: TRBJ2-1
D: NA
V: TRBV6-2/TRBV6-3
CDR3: CASSYSQTSNEQFF
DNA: TGTGCCAGCAGTTATAGCCAGACTTCCAATGAGCAGTTCTTC

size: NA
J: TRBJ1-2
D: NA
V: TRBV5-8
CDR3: CASSLPILLPPANYGYTF
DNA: TGTGCCAGCAGCTTGCCGATTTTACTCCCCCCTGCCAACTATGGCTACACCTTC

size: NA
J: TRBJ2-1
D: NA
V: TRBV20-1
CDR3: CSASLGLVNNEQFF
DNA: TGCAGTGCTAGTTTAGGACTCGTCAACAATGAGCAGTTCTTC

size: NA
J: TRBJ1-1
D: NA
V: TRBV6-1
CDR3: CASSEGIVGGPEAFF
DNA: TGTGCCAGCAGTGAAGGTATAGTAGGGGGTCCTGAAGCTTTCTTT

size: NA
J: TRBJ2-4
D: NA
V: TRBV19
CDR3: CASSTRDILWGKNIQYF
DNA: TGTGCCAGTAGTACACGGGACATTTTGTGGGGCAAAAACATTCAGTACTTC

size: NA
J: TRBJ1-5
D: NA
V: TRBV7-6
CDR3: CASSSGGRGSQPQHF
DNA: TGTGCCAGCAGCTCCGGAGGGAGGGGAAGTCAGCCCCAGCATTTT

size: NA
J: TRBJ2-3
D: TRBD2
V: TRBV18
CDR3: CASSPPGTSGRDRDTQYF
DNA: TGTGCCAGCTCACCACCCGGGACTAGCGGGAGGGATAGGGATACGCAGTATTTT

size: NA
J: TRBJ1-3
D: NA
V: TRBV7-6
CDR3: CASSPIPGASGNTIYF
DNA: TGTGCCAGCAGCCCTATCCCAGGGGCCTCTGGAAACACCATATATTTT

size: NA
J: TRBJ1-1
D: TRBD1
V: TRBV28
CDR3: CASARTGGVAEAFF
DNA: TGTGCCAGCGCTCGGACAGGGGGTGTGGCTGAAGCTTTCTTT

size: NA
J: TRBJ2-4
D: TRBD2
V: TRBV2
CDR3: CASSLAGGENIQYF
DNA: TGTGCCAGTTCATTAGCGGGCGGAGAAAACATTCAGTACTTC

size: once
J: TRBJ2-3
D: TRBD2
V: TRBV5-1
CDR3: CASSLAGGPGADTQYF
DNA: TGCGCCAGCAGCCTAGCGGGAGGGCCGGGAGCAGATACGCAGTATTTT

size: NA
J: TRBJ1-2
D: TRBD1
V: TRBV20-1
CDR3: CSASADRTYGYTF
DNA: TGCAGTGCTAGTGCGGACAGGACCTATGGCTACACCTTC

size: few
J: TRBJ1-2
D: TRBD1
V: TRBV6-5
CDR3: CASRGGQGAGYTF
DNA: TGTGCCAGCAGAGGAGGACAGGGGGCGGGCTACACCTTC

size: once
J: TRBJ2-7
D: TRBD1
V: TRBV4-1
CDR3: CASSHHSGTASYEQYF
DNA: TGCGCCAGCAGCCATCACTCCGGGACAGCATCCTACGAGCAGTACTTC

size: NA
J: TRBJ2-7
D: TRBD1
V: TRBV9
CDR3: CASSERTGTEQYF
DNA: TGTGCCAGCAGCGAGAGGACAGGGACCGAGCAGTACTTC

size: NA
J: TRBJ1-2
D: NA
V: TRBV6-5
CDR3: CASSRLRQATGYTF
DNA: TGTGCCAGCAGCCGCCTCAGACAGGCAACAGGCTACACCTTC

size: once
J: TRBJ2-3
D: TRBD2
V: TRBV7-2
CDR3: CASSSSVAGSADTQYF
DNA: TGTGCCAGCAGCTCCTCAGTAGCGGGATCGGCAGATACGCAGTATTTT

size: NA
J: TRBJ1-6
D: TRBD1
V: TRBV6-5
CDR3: CASKNRGAGSPLHF
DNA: TGTGCCAGCAAAAACAGGGGAGCGGGTTCACCCCTCCACTTT

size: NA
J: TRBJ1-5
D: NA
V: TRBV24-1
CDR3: CATSDRPGTSDHQPQHF
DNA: TGTGCCACCAGTGATCGACCCGGGACTTCAGACCATCAGCCCCAGCATTTT

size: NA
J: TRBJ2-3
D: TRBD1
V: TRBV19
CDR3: CASRDRGRGTDTQYF
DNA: TGTGCCAGTCGCGACAGGGGGCGCGGCACAGATACGCAGTATTTT

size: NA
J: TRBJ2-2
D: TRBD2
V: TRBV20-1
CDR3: CSASVAGKGGGELFF
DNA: TGCAGTGCTAGTGTAGCGGGGAAAGGTGGCGGGGAGCTGTTTTTT

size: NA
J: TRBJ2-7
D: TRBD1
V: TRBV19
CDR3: CASRDRATSYEQYF
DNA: TGTGCCAGTAGGGACAGGGCTACCTCCTACGAGCAGTACTTC

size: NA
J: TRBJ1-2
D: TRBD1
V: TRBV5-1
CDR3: CASTHTPGGTDYGYTF
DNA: TGCGCCAGCACCCATACCCCGGGAGGGACAGACTATGGCTACACCTTC

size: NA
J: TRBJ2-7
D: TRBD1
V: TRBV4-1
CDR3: CASSQGQGPSYEQYF
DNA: TGCGCCAGCAGCCAAGGACAGGGGCCCTCCTACGAGCAGTACTTC

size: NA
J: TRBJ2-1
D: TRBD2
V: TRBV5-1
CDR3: CASSSYTLAGNNEQFF
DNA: TGCGCCAGCAGCTCTTACACACTAGCGGGGAACAATGAGCAGTTCTTC

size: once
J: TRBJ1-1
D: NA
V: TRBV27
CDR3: CASSLPGVNTEAFF
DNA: TGTGCCAGCAGTTTGCCAGGCGTGAACACTGAAGCTTTCTTT

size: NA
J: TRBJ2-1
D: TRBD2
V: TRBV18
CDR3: CASSPWTGGPYNEQFF
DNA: TGTGCCAGCTCACCATGGACGGGAGGGCCTTACAATGAGCAGTTCTTC

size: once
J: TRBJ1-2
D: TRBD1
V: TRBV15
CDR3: CATSRDMAGGDYGYTF
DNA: TGTGCCACCAGCAGAGATATGGCAGGGGGCGACTATGGCTACACCTTC

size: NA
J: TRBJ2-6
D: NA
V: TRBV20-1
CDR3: CSASGAGFGANVLTF
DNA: TGCAGTGCTAGTGGGGCGGGTTTCGGGGCCAACGTCCTGACTTTC